This T cell receptor (beta chain) originates from a study of shared clonotypes between healthy human individuals. Study-level information: The cohort comprised a couple of women and a few men. Their ages spanned 18 to 49 years. Overall study findings and caveats: The study generally estimated greater richness for naive than memory subsets.

Germline V gene lookup returns CDR1 SEHNR and CDR2 FQNEAQ (reference sequence). CDR3 length: 17 residues. Trimming removed 7 bases at V and 3 bases at J, with 25 bases between. Comment on this clone: Its matching antigen is unknown.

Method: immunoSEQ multiplex PCR; TCRdb's copy keeps in-frame clones and lacks some. The table records roughly 1,000,000 clones, 75% to 85% of them present only once. The TCR comes from a young man in good health. Some clones in this sample may be carry-over from other donors' samples. The specimen was memory CD4+ T cells from PBMCs. Subset specified: CD45RA-negative fraction. The V call is TRBV7-9, the J call TRBJ2-7, with D perhaps TRBD1 or TRBD2 (6 bases each). The CDR3 DNA follows: TGTGCCAGCAACCCACTGGGGGGCCGGGAAATAGGCTACGAGCAGTACTTC. As protein: CASNPLGGREIGYEQYF.